One T cell receptor beta chain is described in this entry. Trimming removed 6 bases from V and 3 bases from J, with 20 bases in between. CDR3 length equals 16 residues. Germline assignment: CDR1 LNHDA and CDR2 SQIVND (reference sequence). The TCR beta CDR3 regions underwent amplification using RNA transcripts as the source. TCR CDR3 underwent first-round RT-PCR with the HTBI primer set. Via MiXCR, TCRdb re-called the multiplex PCR reads, giving one row per CDR3 protein. The sample lists 640,000 or so distinct CDR3 sequences, approximately 15% seen once, with around 4% in the top ten. The data stem from a study of T cells in Graves' hyperthyroidism and ophthalmopathy.

The chain links TRBV19 to TRBJ1-1, with D perhaps TRBD1 (5 bases). What was sequenced was blood. The TCR was taken from a woman aged 35 to 49 with Graves' ophthalmopathy. CDR3 DNA: TGTGCCAGTAGCACCGGGGGGGGGTACCGGGACACTGAAGCTTTCTTT. It codes for CASSTGGGYRDTEAFF.